Sequencing of this TCR beta chain was carried out in a study of blood T cell repertoires in COVID-19. Study-level background: Samples taken during acute and convalescent COVID-19 were collected in the United States, Italy and Spain.

Sequencing used immunoSEQ multiplex PCR; TCRdb keeps in-frame clones, though not all of them. Of 150,000 to 200,000 clones in the sample, 86% are singletons; the top ten hold about 8.6%. CDR1 is MNHEY, CDR2 SMNVEV, per germline (reference sequence). The ends were cut back, 3 bases at V and 1 base at J, with 10 bases in the middle. This CDR3 has 14 amino acids. Across about two dozen US areas, participants ranged in age from about 18 to 100 years. The genes are TRBV27 and TRBJ2-7; D may be TRBD1 (5 bases). This receptor was obtained from a woman aged 25 to 39 who had recovered from COVID-19. What was sequenced was PBMCs or T cells enriched from blood (not recorded which). DNA of the CDR3: TGTGCCAGCAGTTTTAGGGGCCAATCCTACGAGCAGTACTTC. This sequence encodes CASSFRGQSYEQYF.